The source of this TCR beta chain is a study of T cells after yellow fever vaccination. About the research overall: Preparation of fractions with low cell numbers was performed using SMART-Seq v4 Ultra Low Input.

MiXCR, run by TCRdb on the 5' RACE reads, gives a single entry per CDR3 protein. The data contain about 240,000 distinct CDR3 sequences, 3.6% of them singletons. Study observations and caveats: The booster response re-showed most primary clones: approximately 95% CD4, 88% CD8. Repertoires obtained by FACS sorting could include abundant clonotypes that entered as contaminants from the bulk population.

This CDR3 comprises 13 residues. Trimming at V came to 3 bases and at J to 2 bases, leaving 1 base not matched to a gene. Many counts were recorded for this clonotype. Its antigen is undetermined. The sample consisted of PBMCs, taken 15 days after the yellow fever booster vaccination. The TCR comes from a man younger than 35 who received the YFV17D yellow fever vaccine. The chain couples TRBV12-3 or TRBV12-4 to TRBJ2-7; 7 bases map to TRBD1. This CDR3 reads CASSFDRAYEQYF. CDR3 DNA: TGTGCCAGCAGTTTCGACAGGGCCTACGAGCAGTACTTC.